The present T cell receptor beta chain was sequenced within a study of T-cell memory formation after mild COVID-19. Germline V gene lookup returns CDR1 LGHNA and CDR2 YSLEER. Trimming took off 0 bases at V and 5 bases at J, with 7 bases between the two ends. This CDR3 has 14 residues. Using its own MiXCR run on the 5' RACE reads, TCRdb lists one record per CDR3 protein. The data contain 190,000 or so distinct CDR3 sequences, about a fifth of them seen just once; the ten biggest clones take up approximately 22%. The V and J genes are TRBV4-3 and TRBJ1-4; tentatively, D is TRBD1 (5 bases). The clonotype comes from an adult woman who had mild COVID-19 (a few samples of this study predate the infection). Cell type and time point are not known. Source material: PBMCs or a T cell subset sorted from them (not recorded which). The CDR3 sequence: CASSQEWGNEKLFF. The CDR3 nucleotides are TGCGCCAGCAGCCAAGAATGGGGCAATGAAAAACTGTTTTTT.